This T cell receptor beta chain comes out of a study of blood T cell repertoires in COVID-19. As for the study in general: Acute-phase and convalescent COVID-19 samples originated in the United States, Italy and Spain.

Trimming removed 5 bases from V and 1 base from J; junction bases left unmatched: 4. Germline V gives CDR1 SEHNR, CDR2 FQNEAQ (reference sequence). The CDR3 is 15 amino acids. TCRdb's copy holds only in-frame clones and misses some; the assay was immunoSEQ multiplex PCR. This table has around 250,000 clones, approximately 83% appearing once. This clonotype was obtained from a woman between 50 and 59 years old who had recovered from COVID-19. Specimen: PBMCs or T cells enriched from blood (not recorded which). The chain uses TRBV7-9 and TRBJ2-5, with TRBD2 matching over 10 bases. CDR3 bases: TGTGCCAGCAGCCCAGGACTAGCGGCCCAAGAGACCCAGTACTTC. This translates into CASSPGLAAQETQYF.